This is a list of T cell receptor beta chains from one sample in a study of spatial heterogeneity in lung cancer. TCRdb analysed the 5' RACE reads with MiXCR anew, one entry per CDR3 protein. This table holds approximately 52,000 distinct CDR3 sequences, roughly 7% found once. This material consisted of PBMCs, taken at surgery. The origin of the receptors is a female donor with early-stage non-small cell lung cancer. CDR3s include the opening cysteine and the closing phenylalanine or tryptophan. The order of the fields is V gene, J gene, CDR3 length, D gene, clone size, CDR3 DNA, CDR3 protein. A D gene is named only where the DNA matches it firmly. The size field is filled for only some rows; it gives once, few, many or a size class.

>TRBV5-1|TRBJ2-7|20|TRBD1|many
TGCGCCAGCAGCTTGCCCCAAGGACAGGGAAAGACCCCCCTTTCCTACGAGCAGTACTTC
CASSLPQGQGKTPLSYEQYF
>TRBV2|TRBJ1-1|12|NA|many
TGTGCCAGCATTGTAGGACGAACTGAAGCTTTCTTT
CASIVGRTEAFF
>TRBV6-1|TRBJ2-7|15|NA|many
TGTGCCAGCAGTCCTAAACAGGGACCCTCCTACGAGCAGTACTTC
CASSPKQGPSYEQYF
>TRBV9|TRBJ2-2|16|TRBD2|many
TGTGCCAGCAATCTGGGACTAGCGGGGAACACCGGGGAGCTGTTTTTT
CASNLGLAGNTGELFF
>TRBV28|TRBJ2-1|15|TRBD2|many
TGTGCCAGCAGTGGGTCTAGCGGGGGGGCAACTGTGCAGTTCTTC
CASSGSSGGATVQFF
>TRBV20-1|TRBJ2-5|13|NA|NA
TGCAGTGCCCCTGAGGGGCCGGGGAGGACCCAGTACTTC
CSAPEGPGRTQYF
>TRBV20-1|TRBJ2-1|13|TRBD2|few
TGCAGTGCCTTAGCGGGGACTAACAATGAGCAGTTCTTC
CSALAGTNNEQFF
>TRBV2|TRBJ2-1|11|TRBD1|many
TGTGCCAGCATAGGGGGCACAAGGCAGTTCTTC
CASIGGTRQFF
>TRBV11-2|TRBJ2-7|15|NA|many
TGTGCCAGCAGCCTCTTCAGGGACAAGAGTTACGAGCAGTACTTC
CASSLFRDKSYEQYF
>TRBV20-1|TRBJ2-3|12|TRBD2|many
TGCAGTGCTCTGATAGCGGGTGATACGCAGTATTTT
CSALIAGDTQYF
>TRBV7-2|TRBJ2-1|16|NA|NA
TGTGCCAGCAGCCCTAGTATGAGTAGCTTATACAATGAGCAGTTCTTC
CASSPSMSSLYNEQFF
>TRBV2|TRBJ2-6|15|NA|many
TGTGCCAGCAGTGATTGGTTATCCGGGGCCAACGTCCTGACTTTC
CASSDWLSGANVLTF
>TRBV19|TRBJ2-3|13|NA|few
TGTGCCAGTAGTATAGTGGGGGCAGATACGCAGTATTTT
CASSIVGADTQYF
>TRBV20-1|TRBJ2-1|13|NA|many
TGCAGTGCTAGAGATCTGAGCTGGGATGAGCAGTTCTTC
CSARDLSWDEQFF
>TRBV2|TRBJ1-4|14|NA|many
TGTGCCAGCAGAGAAGAGCGCGGGCGTCGGAAACTGTTTTTT
CASREERGRRKLFF
>TRBV7-8|TRBJ1-1|15|TRBD1|NA
TGTGCCAGCAGCTGGTCGACAGGGGGGGCGACTGAAGCTTTCTTT
CASSWSTGGATEAFF
>TRBV28|TRBJ2-3|17|NA|many
TGTGCCATCCAAGATGCATTCGGGGGCCCAACCACAGATACGCAGTATTTT
CAIQDAFGGPTTDTQYF
>TRBV3-1|TRBJ2-1|18|TRBD2|NA
TGTGCCAGCAGTCAACCCAGGAATTTAGCGGGGGGCTACAATGAGCAGTTCTTC
CASSQPRNLAGGYNEQFF
>TRBV10-3|TRBJ2-1|15|NA|many
TGTGCCATCACCACCTCGGCTGGACCGTACAATGAGCAGTTCTTC
CAITTSAGPYNEQFF
>TRBV7-2|TRBJ2-1|15|NA|NA
TGTGCCAGCAGCTTATGGGGGAGCTCCTACAATGAGCAGTTCTTC
CASSLWGSSYNEQFF
>TRBV11-2|TRBJ2-3|15|TRBD2|many
TGTGCCAGCAGCAGAACAGGCGGGAGGGGAGATACGCAGTATTTT
CASSRTGGRGDTQYF
>TRBV9|TRBJ2-7|14|NA|NA
TGTGCCAGCAGCGTCCAGGGGGGAAAAGGCGAGCAGTACTTC
CASSVQGGKGEQYF
>TRBV13|TRBJ2-7|15|TRBD2|few
TGTGCCAGCAGCTCCGGGAGGCTATTAATCGAGGGGCAGTACTTC
CASSSGRLLIEGQYF
>TRBV6-1|TRBJ2-7|15|TRBD1|many
TGTGCCAGCAGTGCCCGGGACAGGGGGGCCTACGAGCAGTACTTC
CASSARDRGAYEQYF
>TRBV2|TRBJ2-3|15|TRBD2|many
TGTGCCAGCAGTGAATGGGGACTAGCTGGAGATACGCAGTATTTT
CASSEWGLAGDTQYF
>TRBV12-5|TRBJ1-1|17|TRBD1|many
TGTGCTAGTGGTTTGGTACACGGACAGGGATTGAACACTGAAGCTTTCTTT
CASGLVHGQGLNTEAFF
>TRBV29-1|TRBJ2-7|10|NA|many
TGCAGCGTTGGGACCTACGAGCAGTACTTC
CSVGTYEQYF
>TRBV5-1|TRBJ1-1|15|NA|NA
TGCGCCAGCAGCCCGCCGGGACGGGGGGGGCTTGAAGCTTTCTTT
CASSPPGRGGLEAFF
>TRBV2|TRBJ2-3|15|TRBD2|NA
TGTGCCAGCATGAGGTGGCCAGCGGGGGGAGATACGCAGTATTTT
CASMRWPAGGDTQYF
>TRBV7-2|TRBJ2-1|14|NA|many
TGTGCCAGCACCTACGCGGTTAGCTACAATGAGCAGTTCTTC
CASTYAVSYNEQFF
>TRBV29-1|TRBJ1-1|13|NA|NA
TGCAGCGTTGCGCAGAGTCTCGGGGCTGAAGCTTTCTTT
CSVAQSLGAEAFF
>TRBV4-2|TRBJ1-1|16|NA|NA
TGTGCCAGCAGCCAAGATACGGGGCGGGTAGGCACTGAAGCTTTCTTT
CASSQDTGRVGTEAFF
>TRBV7-9|TRBJ1-1|14|TRBD1|many
TGTGCCAGCAGCTACGGACAGGGGGCGGATGGGGCTTTCTTT
CASSYGQGADGAFF
>TRBV20-1|TRBJ2-1|15|TRBD1|NA
TGCAGTGCTTACGGACAGGAGGAAGGTCACAATGAGCAGTTCTTC
CSAYGQEEGHNEQFF
>TRBV3-1|TRBJ1-6|15|NA|many
TGTGCCAGCAGCCGTAATACCATCAATAATTCACCCCTCCACTTT
CASSRNTINNSPLHF
>TRBV11-2|TRBJ1-1|12|NA|few
TGTGCCAGCAGCCCTCAGAACACTGAAGCTTTCTTT
CASSPQNTEAFF
>TRBV2|TRBJ1-1|12|NA|NA
TGTGCCAGCAGTGGGGATTTGGGTCGGCCTTTCTTT
CASSGDLGRPFF
>TRBV11-1|TRBJ2-5|13|NA|many
TGTGCCAGCATCCGGGCCCCCCAAGAGACCCAGTACTTC
CASIRAPQETQYF
>TRBV20-1|TRBJ2-1|14|NA|NA
TGCAGTGCTAGAGCGGGGGCCTCCTACAATGAGCAGTTCTTC
CSARAGASYNEQFF
>TRBV5-1|TRBJ2-6|17|TRBD1|many
TGCGCCAGCCGTCGGGACAGGGTTAACTCTGGGGCCAACGTCCTGACTTTC
CASRRDRVNSGANVLTF
>TRBV2|TRBJ2-1|14|NA|once
TGTGCCAGCAGTGAAGGTGGGCTCAACAATGAGCATTTCTTC
CASSEGGLNNEHFF
>TRBV28|TRBJ1-5|12|NA|few
TGTGCCACGCAGGCGGGACTCCAGCCCCAGCATTTT
CATQAGLQPQHF
>TRBV4-1|TRBJ2-3|16|NA|many
TGCGCCAGCAGCCAAGGGGGCGGCGGAATCACAGATACGCAGTATTTT
CASSQGGGGITDTQYF
>TRBV20-1|TRBJ1-6|13|NA|few
TGCAGTGCTAGTAGGCCGAATAATTCACCCCTCCACTTT
CSASRPNNSPLHF
>TRBV29-1|TRBJ1-1|13|NA|once
TGCAGCGGTACCTTCACAGGAGCCCGTGAAGCTTTCTTT
CSGTFTGAREAFF
>TRBV5-1|TRBJ2-2|18|NA|many
TGCGCCAGCAGCTTGTGGCGGGGTAGCGCGGGGAACACCGGGGAGCTGTTTTTT
CASSLWRGSAGNTGELFF
>TRBV18|TRBJ2-1|15|TRBD1|many
TGTGCCAGCTCACCGGGACAGGTGGGCTACAATGAGCAGTTCTTC
CASSPGQVGYNEQFF
>TRBV29-1|TRBJ2-1|12|NA|many
TGCAGCGTACGAACTAGTACGGATGAGCAGTTCTTC
CSVRTSTDEQFF
>TRBV11-2|TRBJ2-6|16|TRBD2|many
TGTGCCAGCACACCGACAGCGGGGGTCAGGGCCAACGTCCTGACTTTC
CASTPTAGVRANVLTF
>TRBV6-1|TRBJ2-4|18|TRBD2|few
TGTGCCAGCAGTGGACCGCAAAGCGGGGACCTAGCCAAAAACATTCAGTACTTC
CASSGPQSGDLAKNIQYF
>TRBV2|TRBJ2-2|15|TRBD1|many
TGTGCCAGCAGTGCACAGGGGGCGCCCACCGGGGAGCTGTTTTTT
CASSAQGAPTGELFF
>TRBV29-1|TRBJ1-5|13|NA|many
TGCAGCGTCAAGGGAGGGGGCAATCAGCCCCAGCATTTT
CSVKGGGNQPQHF